What follows are 28 T cell receptor beta chains derived from one specimen sequenced in a study of human T cells and chemical hapten exposure. Time point described: pre-sensitization, week 0. The treatment: therapeutic diphenylcyclopropenone sensitization with weekly scalp DPC. TCRdb independently ran MiXCR on the RACE reads; one entry per CDR3 protein. The sample carries about 380,000 distinct CDR3 sequences, 5.1% recorded once. Sequences were derived from whole blood, sampled in connection with sensitization to the hapten diphenylcyclopropenone (DPC). These receptors were obtained from a woman between 50 and 59 years old with alopecia areata. Some clones in this sample may be carry-over from other donors' samples.

This clonotype was seen at least ten times. The rearrangement uses TRBV6-5 and TRBJ2-1, with 15 positions matching TRBD2. After removal of 1 base from V and 4 bases from J, the junction contained 14 bases not matched to a gene. CDR1 and CDR2 from the germline V gene are MNHEY and SVGAGI. This CDR3 has 21 amino acids. This CDR3 reads CASSYFLPGTSGGQVYNEQFF. For the CDR3, the DNA is TGTGCCAGCAGTTACTTTCTCCCCGGGACTAGCGGGGGGCAGGTATACAATGAGCAGTTCTTC.

This clonotype was detected many times. CDR3: CSAQREGLERQYF. CDR3 sequence (DNA): TGCAGCGCGCAGCGGGAGGGCCTGGAGAGGCAGTATTTT. The V and J genes are TRBV29-1 and TRBJ2-3; 10 bases align to TRBD2. Germline-derived CDR1 and CDR2 are SQVTM and ANQGSEA. J was trimmed by 11 bases and V by 7 bases; bases with no gene match: 12. CDR3 length: 13 amino acids.

This clonotype was recorded at least ten times. The chain uses TRBV6-2 or TRBV6-3 and TRBJ2-7; 9 bases match TRBD1. Germline CDR1 MNHEY, CDR2 SVGEGT. The V gene end was trimmed by 5 bases and the J gene end by 2 bases; junction bases not matched to a gene: 10. The CDR3 totals 16 residues. In DNA form, the CDR3 reads TGTGCCAGCAGTGGGACAGGGACATTTGGGACCTACGAGCAGTACTTC. This sequence encodes CASSGTGTFGTYEQYF.

This clonotype was seen ten or more times. The J gene is TRBJ1-4, the V gene TRBV29-1; D is unresolved. V lost 3 bases and J 0 bases, leaving 8 bases between the germline ends. Germline loops: CDR1 SQVTM, CDR2 ANQGSEA. This CDR3 contains 14 residues. CDR3 loop: CSVELRTTNEKLFF. DNA of the CDR3: TGCAGCGTTGAGTTGCGGACAACTAATGAAAAACTGTTTTTT.

The chain is built from TRBV6-5 and TRBJ1-6; D not certain. With 7 bases removed from V and 0 bases from J, the gap between germline ends came to 10 bases. CDR1 is MNHEY, CDR2 SVGAGI, per germline. The CDR3 sequence is 15 residues long. DNA of the CDR3: TGTGCCAGCAATCCGTCTCCCTCCTATAATTCACCCCTCCACTTT. This gives the protein CASNPSPSYNSPLHF.

The J gene is TRBJ2-6, the V gene TRBV7-2; D is possibly TRBD1 (5 bases). The CDR3 loop spans 15 amino acids. The germline gives CDR1 SGHTA, CDR2 FQGNSA. Trimming left V 7 bases short and J 4 bases short, with 14 bases between. The CDR3 DNA sequence: TGTGCCAGCACCTTGGGGCATATCGGGGCCAACGTCCTGACTTTC. The encoded protein is CASTLGHIGANVLTF.

In its sample, this clonotype was seen many times. This chain links TRBV6-6 with TRBJ1-1; no clear D gene. Germline V lookup: CDR1 MNHNY, CDR2 SVGAGI (reference sequence). This CDR3 comprises 12 residues. V lost 0 bases and J lost 8, with 7 bases in between. The CDR3 sequence is CASSYSDGEAFF. CDR3 coding DNA: TGTGCCAGCAGTTACTCCGACGGAGAAGCTTTCTTT.

This clonotype has a handful of counts. The CDR3 reads CASSRPLGSSNTEAFF. The CDR3 coding sequence is TGTGCCAGCAGCCGCCCGCTGGGGAGCTCGAACACTGAAGCTTTCTTT. The V and J genes are TRBV7-2 and TRBJ1-1, with D unclear. Per germline, CDR1 SGHTA and CDR2 FQGNSA. CDR3 size: 16 residues. V dropped 5 bases and J dropped 1 base, with 17 bases sitting between them.

This clonotype has a count of ten or more. In nucleotides, the CDR3 is TGTGCCACCAGCCGGGGACAGGGCGGAGATCAGTACTTC. This codes for CATSRGQGGDQYF. V is TRBV15 and J is TRBJ2-7; 9 nucleotides line up with TRBD1. CDR1 LNHNV and CDR2 YYDKDF come from the germline V gene (reference sequence). V shed 5 bases, J shed 10 bases, and the junction held 9 bases outside the gene matches. The CDR3 loop spans 13 amino acids.

J is TRBJ2-7 and V is TRBV6-2 or TRBV6-3; D is ambiguous. Deletions cut 1 base from V and 5 bases from J, with 15 bases between. The CDR3 runs 15 residues. The germline V gene has CDR1 MNHEY and CDR2 SVGEGT. The CDR3 loop is CASSYYYTGGDEQYF. CDR3 nucleotide sequence: TGTGCCAGCAGTTACTATTACACCGGTGGCGACGAGCAGTACTTC.

Many counts were recorded for this clonotype. The chain employs TRBV20-1 and TRBJ2-7, with 9 bases aligning to TRBD1. This CDR3 has 14 residues. With 6 bases clipped from V and 4 bases from J, the junction kept 10 bases outside the gene matches. CDR1 DFQATT and CDR2 SNEGSKA come from the germline V gene (reference sequence). As DNA, the CDR3 is TGCAGTGCCCTTAAACCGGGACAGGGATACGAGCAGTACTTC. Amino acids: CSALKPGQGYEQYF.

The J gene is TRBJ2-3, the V gene TRBV20-1; D possibly uses TRBD1 or TRBD2 (5 bases each). The ends were cut back, 6 bases at V and 4 bases at J, with 14 bases in the middle. The CDR3 has 13 amino acids. Germline V gene sequence: CDR1 DFQATT, CDR2 SNEGSKA (reference sequence). CDR3 region: CSAVGPRADTQYF. DNA of the CDR3: TGCAGTGCCGTGGGACCTCGGGCAGATACGCAGTATTTT.

This clonotype was seen many times. The chain employs TRBV28 and TRBJ2-2, with D uncertain. V gave up 3 bases and J gave up 12 bases, with 14 bases separating them. The CDR3 is 13 amino acids. Germline V gene data show CDR1 as MDHEN and CDR2 as SYDVKM. The CDR3 is CASSFLVGDQLFF. In nucleotides, the CDR3 is TGTGCCAGCAGTTTCCTGGTTGGGGATCAGCTGTTTTTT. Based on the CDR3 plus reference TRBV28 and TRBJ2-2, the full variable domain is DVKVTQSSRYLVKRTGEKVFLECVQDMDHENMFWYRQDPGLGLRLIYFSYDVKMKEKGDIPEGYSVSREKKERFSLILESASTNQTSMYLCASSFLVGDQLFFGEGSRLTVL.

This clonotype was observed a handful of times. This rearrangement joins TRBV29-1 to TRBJ1-2; D is unclear. Germline values: CDR1 SQVTM, CDR2 ANQGSEA. Trimming shortened V by 7 bases and J by 0 bases, and 15 bases separated the two germline ends. This CDR3 contains 14 residues. The CDR3 sequence is CSAAFVGANYGYTF. The CDR3 coding sequence is TGCAGCGCCGCGTTTGTAGGAGCTAACTATGGCTACACCTTC.

The sample holds a few counts of this clonotype. The chain combines TRBV5-1 with TRBJ2-7, with unresolved D. The V and J ends lost 4 bases and 3 bases respectively, with 8 bases between them. This CDR3 is built from 12 residues. CDR1 is SGHRS and CDR2 is YFSETQ in the germline V gene. The CDR3: CASSLGNYEQYF. The CDR3 DNA is TGCGCCAGCAGCCTGGGGAACTACGAGCAGTACTTC.

This clonotype was recorded many times. CDR3 bases: TGTGCCAGCAGCCGACTAGCGGGGGAGAGCGGGGAGCTGTTTTTT. Translation: CASSRLAGESGELFF. The chain employs TRBV12-3 or TRBV12-4 and TRBJ2-2; 12 bases agree with TRBD2. This CDR3 is 15 amino acids long. The V segment lost 6 bases and the J segment 7 bases; nucleotides outside the gene matches: 6.

In its sample, this clonotype was seen a few times. The chain employs TRBV10-3 and TRBJ2-7, with 9 bases lining up with TRBD1. J was trimmed by 2 bases and V by 4 bases; bases with no gene match: 3. Germline CDR1 reads ENHRY; CDR2 reads SYGVKD. This CDR3 contains 14 residues. CDR3 in DNA: TGTGCCATCAGTGGAGGACAGGGGCCCTACGAGCAGTACTTC. Its protein is CAISGGQGPYEQYF.

The table lists this clonotype with a few counts. J is TRBJ2-2 and V is TRBV7-9; D is undetermined. V lost 1 base and J 4 bases, leaving 10 bases between the germline ends. Germline-derived CDR1 and CDR2 are SEHNR and FQNEAQ (reference sequence). The CDR3 contains 15 residues. CDR3 amino acids: CASSLGDLITGELFF. DNA of the CDR3: TGTGCCAGCAGCTTAGGAGACTTGATCACCGGGGAGCTGTTTTTT.

The sample holds a few counts of this clonotype. DNA for the CDR3: TGTGCCAGCAGTTACGGGGGAGTTAATGAAAAACTGTTTTTT. This gives the protein CASSYGGVNEKLFF. This chain links TRBV6-5 with TRBJ1-4; a possible D gene is TRBD1 (5 bases). The CDR3 length is 14 residues. From germline, CDR1 is MNHEY and CDR2 SVGAGI. V lost 2 bases to trimming and J lost 4 bases, with 8 bases between them.

This chain joins TRBV4-2 and TRBJ2-4; 7 bases map to TRBD1. Per germline, CDR1 LGHNA and CDR2 YNFKEQ. CDR3 length: 14 amino acids. Trimming cost V 0 bases and J 14 bases; bases outside gene matches: 10. CDR3 nucleotides: TGTGCCAGCAGCCAAGATACCCTGACAGGGTCGAAGTACTTC. Translating it yields CASSQDTLTGSKYF.

This clonotype occurred a few times. The chain carries TRBV30 and TRBJ2-1; D might be TRBD1 (5 bases). V was shortened by 0 bases and J by 1 base, with 22 bases between the two germline ends. The CDR3 extends over 19 amino acids. In germline, CDR1 is GTSNPN, CDR2 SVGIG (reference sequence). DNA of the CDR3: TGTGCCTGGAGTGTACTTCTTGGGGCAGAAGCTTTATCCTACAATGAGCAGTTCTTC. As protein: CAWSVLLGAEALSYNEQFF. Looking up the rest from reference TRBV30 and TRBJ2-1 gives the full variable domain: SQTIHQWPATLVQPVGSPLSLECTVEGTSNPNLYWYRQAAGRGLQLLFYSVGIGQISSEVPQNLSASRPQDRQFILSSKKLLLSDSGFYLCAWSVLLGAEALSYNEQFFGPGTRLTVL.

Many counts were recorded for this clonotype. The rearrangement links TRBV6-5 to TRBJ2-3; D might be TRBD1 or TRBD2, each matching 5 bases. The CDR3 is 13 amino acids. The V end lost 7 bases, the J end lost 6 bases, and 14 bases lay between the germline ends. Per germline, CDR1 MNHEY and CDR2 SVGAGI. CDR3 nucleotides: TGTGCCAGCAACTCCCCATGGGGGGATACGCAGTATTTT. As protein: CASNSPWGDTQYF.

This chain uses TRBV27 with TRBJ2-1, with 10 bases identical to TRBD1. This CDR3 is built from 15 residues. Trimming took 4 bases from V and 7 from J; bases not matched to a gene: 7. The germline gives CDR1 MNHEY, CDR2 SMNVEV (reference sequence). The CDR3 protein is CASSYGQGGWNEQFF. CDR3 sequence (DNA): TGTGCCAGCAGTTATGGACAGGGGGGATGGAATGAGCAGTTCTTC.

This clonotype was observed many times. The chain couples TRBV24-1 to TRBJ2-7; 8 nucleotides align to TRBD1. Losses at the gene ends were 4 bases for V and 1 base for J; bases not matched to a gene: 8. This CDR3 is built from 16 residues. CDR1 is KGHDR and CDR2 is SFDVKD in the germline V gene. CDR3 amino acids: CATSEPDRGSSYEQYF. In DNA, the CDR3 is TGTGCCACCAGTGAACCCGACAGGGGATCATCCTACGAGCAGTACTTC.

V usage is TRBV6-1 and J usage is TRBJ2-6, with 7 positions matching TRBD1. The CDR3 covers 16 residues. Germline V gene data show CDR1 as MNHNS and CDR2 as SASEGT. The junction had 6 bases not matched to a gene; V was cut back by 6 bases and J by 1 base. CDR3 region: CASRDPGQSGANVLTF. The CDR3 bases are TGTGCCAGCAGGGACCCGGGACAGTCTGGGGCCAACGTCCTGACTTTC.

This clonotype was counted at least ten times. The rearrangement joins TRBV28 to TRBJ2-7; 10 bases align to TRBD2. Per the germline V gene, CDR1 is MDHEN and CDR2 is SYDVKM. The V gene end was trimmed by 6 bases and the J gene end by 0 bases; junction bases not matched to a gene: 8. The CDR3 length is 16 residues. The CDR3 spells CASRDRGTSDSYEQYF. The DNA of the CDR3 is TGTGCCAGCAGAGATAGGGGGACTAGCGACTCCTACGAGCAGTACTTC.

This sequence joins TRBV28 and TRBJ2-4, with TRBD2 matching 8 bases. The CDR3 totals 16 residues. V gave up 8 bases and J gave up 2 bases; unmatched junction bases: 11. Germline CDR1 is MDHEN and CDR2 is SYDVKM. The CDR3 spells CASSGGGRGTKNIQYF. CDR3 nucleotides: TGTGCCAGCTCCGGCGGGGGGAGGGGGACCAAAAACATTCAGTACTTC.

V usage is TRBV3-1 and J usage is TRBJ2-5; 8 positions match TRBD2. Trimming cost V 1 base and J 4 bases; bases outside gene matches: 14. CDR3 length equals 18 residues. The V gene's germline CDR1 is LGHDT and CDR2 YNNKEL (reference sequence). CDR3 residues: CASSQARGLTGGPETQYF. The DNA for the CDR3 is TGTGCCAGCAGCCAAGCAAGAGGACTTACGGGGGGGCCAGAGACCCAGTACTTC.